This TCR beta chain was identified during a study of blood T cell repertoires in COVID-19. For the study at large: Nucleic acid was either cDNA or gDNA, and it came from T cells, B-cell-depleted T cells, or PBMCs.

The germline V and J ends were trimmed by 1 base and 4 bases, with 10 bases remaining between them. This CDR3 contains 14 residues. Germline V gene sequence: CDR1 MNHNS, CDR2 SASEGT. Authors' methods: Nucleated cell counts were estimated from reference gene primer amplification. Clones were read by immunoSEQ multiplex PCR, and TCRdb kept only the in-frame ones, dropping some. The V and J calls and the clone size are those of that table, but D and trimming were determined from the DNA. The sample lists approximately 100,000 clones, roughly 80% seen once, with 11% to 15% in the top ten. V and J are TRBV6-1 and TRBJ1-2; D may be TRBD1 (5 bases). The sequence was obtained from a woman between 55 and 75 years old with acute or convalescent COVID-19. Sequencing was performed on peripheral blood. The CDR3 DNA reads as TGTGCCAGCAGTGAAGTAATGACAGTCTATGGCTACACCTTC. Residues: CASSEVMTVYGYTF.